The 4 T cell receptor beta chains below come from one sample, sequenced in a study of CD8+ T cells in alopecia areata (dated by TCRdb to between 2018 and 2020). The time point label of this sample denotes: about 4 weeks on oral tofacitinib. The treatment or condition label on this specimen signifies: oral pan-JAK inhibitor, 5-10 mg twice daily. The protocol used for the library was the immunoSEQ multiplex PCR assay. RNA was extracted from all samples and reverse transcribed into cDNA as template for TCR sequencing. Sourced from immuneACCESS, this table was stored by TCRdb with only in-frame sequences that have V and J called. A share of the clones is absent; for the studies checked, an unresolved V gene accounts for under half, and the remainder has no known explanation. The sample table records about 200,000 clones; 64% of these occur just once. Jointly, the top ten make up roughly 4.2% of the sample.

The sequenced sample was CD4+ T cells sorted from blood, obtained at week 4, from a patient treated with tofacitinib. Every receptor here comes from a human donor with alopecia areata.

V usage is TRBV5-1 and J usage is TRBJ2-5; D possibly corresponds to TRBD2 (6 bases). V was shortened by 4 bases and J by 3 bases, with 10 bases between the two germline ends. CDR3 size: 13 residues. The germline gives CDR1 SGHRS, CDR2 YFSETQ. CDR3: CASSTGLEETQYF. DNA for the CDR3: TGCGCCAGCAGCACGGGACTTGAAGAGACCCAGTACTTC.

The chain links TRBV29-1 to TRBJ1-4; D remains ambiguous. The CDR3 loop spans 13 amino acids. V was cut by 4 bases and J by 8 bases, with 14 bases left in between. Germline-derived CDR1 and CDR2 are SQVTM and ANQGSEA. CDR3 bases: TGCAGCGTTGGTGGAAGGGTGGAGGAAAAACTGTTTTTT. Translated: CSVGGRVEEKLFF.

V gene TRBV29-1 combines with J gene TRBJ1-3; D remains unclear. Germline V CDR1 and CDR2: SQVTM, ANQGSEA. The CDR3 loop spans 12 amino acids. Deletions cut 7 bases from V and 4 bases from J, with 11 bases between. The CDR3 nucleotides read TGCAGCGGCGCAACGCCCGGAAACACCATATATTTT. It encodes CSGATPGNTIYF. Filled out from reference TRBV29-1 and TRBJ1-3, the complete variable domain reads SAVISQKPSRDICQRGTSLTIQCQVDSQVTMMFWYRQQPGQSLTLIATANQGSEATYESGFVIDKFPISRPNLTFSTLTVSNMSPEDSSIYLCSGATPGNTIYFGEGSWLTVV.

The chain recombines TRBV7-9 with TRBJ1-1, with D perhaps TRBD1 (6 bases). CDR1 is SEHNR, CDR2 FQNEAQ, per germline (reference sequence). This CDR3 contains 14 residues. With 3 bases removed from V and 5 bases from J, the gap between germline ends came to 13 bases. In DNA form, the CDR3 reads TGTGCCAGCAGCTTTATGGGGGCGGGGACTGAAGCTTTCTTT. Residues: CASSFMGAGTEAFF.